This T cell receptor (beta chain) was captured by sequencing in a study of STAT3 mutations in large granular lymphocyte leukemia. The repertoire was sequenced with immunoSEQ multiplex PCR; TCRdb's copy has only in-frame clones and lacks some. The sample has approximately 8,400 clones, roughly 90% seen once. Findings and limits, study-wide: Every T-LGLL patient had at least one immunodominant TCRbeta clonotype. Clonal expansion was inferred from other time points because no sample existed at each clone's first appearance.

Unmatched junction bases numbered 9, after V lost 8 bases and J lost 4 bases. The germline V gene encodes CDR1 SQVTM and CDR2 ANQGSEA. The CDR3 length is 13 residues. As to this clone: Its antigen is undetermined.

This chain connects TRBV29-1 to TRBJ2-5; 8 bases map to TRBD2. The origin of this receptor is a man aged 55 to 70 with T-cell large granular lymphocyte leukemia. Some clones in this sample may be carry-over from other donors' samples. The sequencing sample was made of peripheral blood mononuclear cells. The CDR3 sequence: CSSRGGGPETQYF. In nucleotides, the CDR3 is TGCAGCTCCCGGGGGGGAGGACCAGAGACCCAGTACTTC.